One and the same sample provided the 23 T cell receptor beta chains below, sequenced in a study of blood T cell repertoires in COVID-19. The repertoire was sequenced with immunoSEQ multiplex PCR; TCRdb's copy has only in-frame clones and lacks some. This sample has roughly 200,000 clones, with approximately 78% found just once. The specimen was PBMCs or T cells enriched from blood (not recorded which). These receptors all come from a man aged 40-50 years who had recovered from COVID-19.

The J gene is TRBJ1-2, the V gene TRBV3-1 (or the pseudogene TRBV3-2); tentative D call: TRBD1 (5 bases). V was trimmed by 4 bases and J by 1 base, leaving 10 bases between them. Germline V gene sequence: CDR1 LGHDT, CDR2 YNNKEL (reference sequence). The CDR3 extends over 14 amino acids. The CDR3 DNA is TGTGCCAGCAGCCGGGACTTCTTTAACTATGGCTACACCTTC. As protein: CASSRDFFNYGYTF.

This chain links TRBV12-5 with TRBJ1-1; no firm D call. The V gene lost 4 bases and the J gene lost 1 base, with 19 bases spanning the gap. CDR1 is LGHNT and CDR2 is FRNRAP in the germline V gene. CDR3 length equals 17 residues. DNA of the CDR3: TGTGCTAGTGGTTCTCTGATTTCCGGCGGCGAGAACACTGAAGCTTTCTTT. It translates to CASGSLISGGENTEAFF.

This clone was detected only a few times. The V and J genes are TRBV9 and TRBJ2-5; 9 nucleotides line up with TRBD1. Germline CDR1 is SGDLS and CDR2 is YYNGEE. The V gene end was trimmed by 4 bases and the J gene end by 1 base; junction bases not matched to a gene: 5. The CDR3 has 15 amino acids. The CDR3 DNA follows: TGTGCCAGCAGCCTGGACAGGGGAGGCCAAGAGACCCAGTACTTC. Translating it yields CASSLDRGGQETQYF. The variable domain in full, completed from reference TRBV9 and TRBJ2-5, reads DSGVTQTPKHLITATGQRVTLRCSPRSGDLSVYWYQQSLDQGLQFLIQYYNGEERAKGNILERFSAQQFPDLHSELNLSSLELGDSALYFCASSLDRGGQETQYFGPGTRLLVL.

The rearrangement uses TRBV5-4 and TRBJ2-1; D is perhaps TRBD2 (7 bases). The CDR3 consists of 14 residues. V was cut by 4 bases and J by 7 bases, with 15 bases left in between. The germline V gene encodes CDR1 SGHNT and CDR2 YYREEE (reference sequence). CDR3 DNA: TGTGCCAGCAGCCTACCCGGGGGGCGGAATGAGCAGTTCTTC. The encoded protein is CASSLPGGRNEQFF.

V is TRBV7-3 and J is TRBJ1-2; 9 bases agree with TRBD1. CDR1 and CDR2 (germline): SGHTA, FQGTGA. V was pared by 5 bases and J by 0 bases, with 4 bases of the junction left unmatched. The CDR3 contains 15 residues. The DNA of the CDR3 is TGTGCCAGCAGCAGAAGGACAGGGGCTAACTATGGCTACACCTTC. Encoded protein: CASSRRTGANYGYTF.

The chain links TRBV6-5 to TRBJ2-1, with 10 bases fitting TRBD2. Germline V CDR1 and CDR2: MNHEY, SVGAGI. V gave up 5 bases and J gave up 7 bases; unmatched junction bases: 5. The CDR3 has 14 amino acids. CDR3 in DNA: TGTGCCAGCAGTCTACTAGCGGGAAAAAATGAGCAGTTCTTC. Encoded protein: CASSLLAGKNEQFF.

V is TRBV11-2 and J is TRBJ1-2, with a weak D call TRBD1 (5 bases). Germline CDR1 is SGHAT and CDR2 is FQNNGV. CDR3 length: 15 amino acids. Trimming took 5 bases from V and 9 from J, leaving 22 bases between them. In nucleotides, the CDR3 is TGTGCCAGCAGCCCGAATGCGGGACGGGGATGGAGCTACACCTTC. Its protein is CASSPNAGRGWSYTF.

The CDR3 loop is CASSPNRDGSPLHF. CDR3 bases: TGTGCCAGCAGTCCGAACAGGGACGGGTCACCCCTCCACTTT. The chain links TRBV27 to TRBJ1-6; TRBD1 is a possible D gene (6 bases). The CDR3 totals 14 residues. Trimming took off 5 bases at V and 10 bases at J, with 15 bases between the two ends. The germline CDR1 and CDR2 sequences are MNHEY and SMNVEV (reference sequence).

V and J are TRBV7-9 and TRBJ1-2; D ambiguous. The CDR3 is made up of 12 amino acids. Trimming took off 8 bases at V and 3 bases at J, with 10 bases between the two ends. Germline CDR1 and CDR2: SEHNR and FQNEAQ (reference sequence). As DNA, the CDR3 is TGTGCCAGCGCGAAATCCGACTATGGCTACACCTTC. This translates into CASAKSDYGYTF.

V and J are TRBV3-1 (or the pseudogene TRBV3-2) and TRBJ2-7, with 9 bases fitting TRBD2. Germline loops: CDR1 LGHDT, CDR2 YNNKEL (reference sequence). The ends lost 1 base at V and 4 bases at J; junction bases unmatched: 8. CDR3 length equals 16 residues. CDR3 amino acids: CASSQAWIAGAYEQYF. As DNA, the CDR3 is TGTGCCAGCAGCCAAGCGTGGATAGCGGGAGCGTACGAGCAGTACTTC.

The rearrangement joins TRBV5-8 to TRBJ1-3; possibly TRBD1 for D (5 bases). The germline V gene encodes CDR1 SGHTS and CDR2 YDEGEE. Deletions cut 0 bases from V and 1 base from J, with 8 bases between. The CDR3 has 15 amino acids. CDR3 in amino acids: CASSLAGLSGNTIYF. In nucleotides, the CDR3 is TGTGCCAGCAGCTTGGCGGGACTTTCTGGAAACACCATATATTTT.

Comment on this clone: The sample contains more than one DNA sequence encoding this CDR3. The chain joins TRBV7-8 to TRBJ1-1; TRBD1 matches 12 bases. CDR3 length: 16 amino acids. Germline-derived CDR1 and CDR2 are SGHVS and FQNEAQ. V dropped 5 bases and J dropped 0; count of bases not matched to a gene: 4. This chain's CDR3 is CASSLRDRGLNTEAFF. Here the CDR3 DNA reads TGTGCCAGCAGCCTCCGGGACAGGGGGCTGAACACTGAAGCTTTCTTT.

V usage is TRBV12-5 and J usage is TRBJ1-6; D not resolved. This CDR3 is 18 amino acids long. Per germline, CDR1 LGHNT and CDR2 FRNRAP. Trimming removed 7 bases at V and 0 bases at J, with 19 bases between. CDR3 in DNA: TGTGCTAGTGCCGGAGGAATGGACGGGAGCTCCTATAATTCACCCCTCCACTTT. This translates into CASAGGMDGSSYNSPLHF.

The gene calls are TRBV5-4 and TRBJ1-3, with 7 bases identical to TRBD1. The CDR3 extends over 16 amino acids. The germline V gene encodes CDR1 SGHNT and CDR2 YYREEE (reference sequence). The V segment lost 5 bases and the J segment 1 base; nucleotides outside the gene matches: 9. CDR3 coding DNA: TGTGCCAGCAGTCTCGGGACAGCTAATTCTGGAAACACCATATATTTT. Amino acid sequence: CASSLGTANSGNTIYF. The whole variable domain, remainder taken from reference TRBV5-4 and TRBJ1-3, is ETGVTQSPTHLIKTRGQQVTLRCSSQSGHNTVSWYQQALGQGPQFIFQYYREEENGRGNFPPRFSGLQFPNYSSELNVNALELDDSALYLCASSLGTANSGNTIYFGEGSWLTVV.

This chain uses TRBV30 with TRBJ1-2; unclear D gene. From germline, CDR1 is GTSNPN and CDR2 SVGIG (reference sequence). Trimming stripped 7 bases from V and 0 bases from J, with 15 bases between. The CDR3 contains 14 residues. DNA of the CDR3: TGTGCCTTCCATGACGTACTAACTAACTATGGCTACACCTTC. Its protein is CAFHDVLTNYGYTF. The full variable domain, completed using reference TRBV30 and TRBJ1-2, is SQTIHQWPATLVQPVGSPLSLECTVEGTSNPNLYWYRQAAGRGLQLLFYSVGIGQISSEVPQNLSASRPQDRQFILSSKKLLLSDSGFYLCAFHDVLTNYGYTFGSGTRLTVV.

The chain joins TRBV25-1 to TRBJ1-2, with 8 bases aligning to TRBD1. In germline, CDR1 is MGHDK, CDR2 SYGVNS. The CDR3 loop spans 13 amino acids. V gave up 7 bases and J gave up 7 bases; unmatched junction bases: 8. CDR3 bases: TGTGCCAGCAAAGGCAGGGGGCCCGGTGGCTACACCTTC. It translates to CASKGRGPGGYTF.

This clone was counted a single time. V is TRBV9 and J is TRBJ2-2; 13 positions agree with TRBD2. The CDR3 is made up of 16 amino acids. With 3 bases clipped from V and 4 bases from J, the junction kept 3 bases outside the gene matches. Looked up from germline, CDR1 is SGDLS and CDR2 is YYNGEE. CDR3 nucleotide sequence: TGTGCCAGCAGCGCGGGACTAGCGGGACTCACCGGGGAGCTGTTTTTT. It encodes CASSAGLAGLTGELFF.

This chain uses TRBV7-3 with TRBJ1-2; a weak D match, TRBD1 (5 bases). Trimming removed 4 bases at V and 7 bases at J, with 22 bases between. Per germline, CDR1 SGHTA and CDR2 FQGTGA. The CDR3 has 16 amino acids. CDR3 in DNA: TGTGCCAGCAGCTCATCGTCAGGGAAAAATTATGGTGGCTACACCTTC. Amino acids: CASSSSSGKNYGGYTF. The whole variable domain, filled in from reference TRBV7-3 and TRBJ1-2, reads GAGVSQTPSNKVTEKGKYVELRCDPISGHTALYWYRQSLGQGPEFLIYFQGTGAADDSGLPNDRFFAVRPEGSVSTLKIQRTERGDSAVYLCASSSSSGKNYGGYTFGSGTRLTVV.

V and J are TRBV2 and TRBJ2-1; D possibly corresponds to TRBD2 (6 bases). Trimming pared 6 bases from V and 8 bases from J, leaving 17 bases between. The CDR3 covers 14 residues. Germline V gives CDR1 SNHLY, CDR2 FYNNEI. The CDR3 sequence: CASSAQGGADEQFF. The CDR3 nucleotides read TGTGCCAGCAGCGCCCAGGGAGGCGCGGATGAGCAGTTCTTC.

The chain employs TRBV7-2 and TRBJ2-1; D remains ambiguous. V lost 4 bases and J 0 bases, leaving 10 bases between the germline ends. In germline, CDR1 is SGHTA, CDR2 FQGNSA. The CDR3 runs to 15 residues. CDR3 in amino acids: CASSSDSSSYNEQFF. The CDR3 DNA sequence: TGTGCCAGCAGCTCAGACTCGAGCTCCTACAATGAGCAGTTCTTC.

The V gene is TRBV28, the J gene TRBJ2-7; 11 bases match TRBD1. From germline, CDR1 is MDHEN and CDR2 SYDVKM. This CDR3 spans 15 amino acids. The trim removed 4 bases at V and 1 base at J, leaving 3 bases unmatched. The CDR3 nucleotides read TGTGCCAGCAGTTCAGGGACAGGGGGTTCCTACGAGCAGTACTTC. This sequence encodes CASSSGTGGSYEQYF.

The CDR3 here is CASSPEGALPGYTF. CDR3 sequence (DNA): TGTGCCAGCTCACCTGAGGGGGCGCTTCCTGGCTACACCTTC. V gene TRBV18 combines with J gene TRBJ1-2; 7 positions agree with TRBD1. The germline V gene has CDR1 KGHSH and CDR2 LQKENI. The CDR3 runs to 14 residues. Unmatched junction bases numbered 8, after V lost 3 bases and J lost 7 bases.

The chain couples TRBV19 to TRBJ2-7; perhaps TRBD1 as D (6 bases). Trimming cost V 6 bases and J 2 bases, with 17 bases left between them. The CDR3 is 15 amino acids. CDR1 is LNHDA and CDR2 is SQIVND in the germline V gene (reference sequence). The CDR3, as DNA: TGTGCCAGTAGAAGAGAAAAATGGGGGCCCTACGAGCAGTACTTC. Its protein is CASRREKWGPYEQYF.